The 13 T cell receptor beta chains below were found in one sample sequenced in a study of blood T cell repertoires in COVID-19. The repertoire was sequenced with immunoSEQ multiplex PCR; TCRdb's copy has only in-frame clones and lacks some. The sample lists just under 350,000 clones; about 90% were seen once. The sequencing input was peripheral blood. The receptors were gathered from a woman aged 50 to 60 with COVID-19, enrolled during active disease.

This clone was detected only once. The genes are TRBV2 and TRBJ1-2; the D is unclear. CDR1 and CDR2 (germline): SNHLY, FYNNEI. The V end lost 7 bases, the J end lost 1 base, and 13 bases lay between the germline ends. The CDR3 runs to 14 residues. The CDR3 protein is CASNSQIYNYGYTF. The CDR3 bases are TGTGCCAGCAACAGCCAGATATATAACTATGGCTACACCTTC.

This clone showed up just once. V is TRBV19 and J is TRBJ1-1; 10 bases agree with TRBD1. This CDR3 comprises 15 residues. J gave up 4 bases and V 8 bases, and 10 bases lay outside the gene matches. Germline V gene lookup returns CDR1 LNHDA and CDR2 SQIVND (reference sequence). CDR3 in amino acids: CASYRGQGVPTEAFF. The CDR3 DNA sequence: TGTGCCAGTTATAGAGGACAGGGGGTTCCCACTGAAGCTTTCTTT. Based on the CDR3 plus reference TRBV19 and TRBJ1-1, the full variable domain is DGGITQSPKYLFRKEGQNVTLSCEQNLNHDAMYWYRQDPGQGLRLIYYSQIVNDFQKGDIAEGYSVSREKKESFPLTVTSAQKNPTAFYLCASYRGQGVPTEAFFGQGTRLTVV.

CDR3 loop: CASSSNARTNEKLFF. The CDR3 DNA reads as TGTGCCAGCAGCTCTAACGCACGAACTAATGAAAAACTGTTTTTT. The rearrangement joins TRBV11-3 to TRBJ1-4, with unresolved D. This CDR3 spans 15 amino acids. V was pared by 4 bases and J by 1 base, with 10 bases between. Germline loops: CDR1 SGHNT, CDR2 YENEEA.

V gene TRBV5-4 combines with J gene TRBJ1-2; TRBD1 might be the D (6 bases). Between the trimmed V and J ends, which lost 3 bases and 6 bases, there was a span of 15 bases. The germline gives CDR1 SGHNT, CDR2 YYREEE (reference sequence). The length of the CDR3 is 14 residues. The CDR3 DNA follows: TGTGCCAGCAGCTCCAGCGGGGGGGGGCATGGCTACACCTTC. It codes for CASSSSGGGHGYTF.

The table lists this clone with a count of one. The chain recombines TRBV3-1 (or the pseudogene TRBV3-2) with TRBJ2-5, with D possibly being TRBD2 (6 bases). The germline V and J ends were trimmed by 4 bases and 5 bases, with 17 bases remaining between them. The CDR3 has 15 amino acids. The germline V gene encodes CDR1 LGHDT and CDR2 YNNKEL (reference sequence). CDR3 sequence: CASSPSSELWETQYF. In DNA, the CDR3 is TGTGCCAGCAGCCCCTCTAGCGAACTATGGGAGACCCAGTACTTC.

V and J are TRBV5-4 and TRBJ2-3, with 12 bases aligning to TRBD2. Looked up from germline, CDR1 is SGHNT and CDR2 is YYREEE (reference sequence). The J segment lost 2 bases and the V segment lost 4 bases, leaving 5 bases of the junction unmatched. The CDR3 covers 16 residues. DNA for the CDR3: TGTGCCAGCAGCATAGGACTAGCGGGAAACACAGATACGCAGTATTTT. Translation gives CASSIGLAGNTDTQYF.

This chain joins TRBV5-1 and TRBJ1-4; TRBD1 agrees at 9 bases. The length of the CDR3 is 14 residues. Germline V CDR1 and CDR2: SGHRS, YFSETQ. V trimming: 4 bases; J trimming: 6 bases; junction bases outside the gene matches: 4. CDR3 sequence reads: CASSAGTGYEKLFF. The DNA for the CDR3 is TGCGCCAGCAGCGCCGGGACAGGGTATGAAAAACTGTTTTTT.

The chain is built from TRBV3-1 (or the pseudogene TRBV3-2) and TRBJ2-6; D gene unclear. The CDR3 spans 15 residues. The germline V gene encodes CDR1 LGHDT and CDR2 YNNKEL (reference sequence). Trimming left V 2 bases short and J 2 bases short, with 7 bases between. The CDR3 reads CASSQLRPGANVLTF. The CDR3 DNA sequence: TGTGCCAGCAGCCAACTACGTCCTGGGGCCAACGTCCTGACTTTC.

V gene TRBV4-3 combines with J gene TRBJ2-1, with 8 bases identical to TRBD1. With 1 base clipped from V and 5 bases from J, the junction kept 7 bases outside the gene matches. The CDR3 contains 16 residues. The germline V gene encodes CDR1 LGHNA and CDR2 YSLEER. CDR3 loop: CASSQGTGTGHNEQFF. The DNA for the CDR3 is TGCGCCAGCAGCCAAGGTACCGGGACAGGACACAATGAGCAGTTCTTC.

The genes are TRBV29-1 and TRBJ2-7; 10 bases are shared with TRBD1. CDR1 is SQVTM, CDR2 ANQGSEA, per germline. The length of the CDR3 is 13 residues. Trimming took 7 bases from V and 5 from J; bases not matched to a gene: 8. In nucleotides, the CDR3 is TGCAGCGCTACGGGGACAGGGGTCCACGAGCAGTACTTC. Encoded protein: CSATGTGVHEQYF.

The CDR3 is CASSQDRLMNEKLFF. The CDR3 DNA reads as TGCGCCAGCAGCCAAGACAGACTGATGAATGAAAAACTGTTTTTT. This chain links TRBV4-1 with TRBJ1-4; D not certain. The germline V gene encodes CDR1 MGHRA and CDR2 YSYEKL. Trimming removed 0 bases from V and 5 bases from J, with 10 bases in between. The CDR3 consists of 15 residues.

V is TRBV5-8 and J is TRBJ2-7; 10 bases are a match to TRBD1. This CDR3 has 15 residues. V was pared by 6 bases and J by 3 bases, with 9 bases of the junction left unmatched. Germline-derived CDR1 and CDR2 are SGHTS and YDEGEE. CDR3 amino acids: CASTPDRGHFYEQYF. DNA for the CDR3: TGTGCCAGCACCCCCGACAGGGGGCACTTCTACGAGCAGTACTTC.

The chain uses TRBV6-6 and TRBJ1-4, with TRBD1 matching 7 bases. Germline CDR1 is MNHNY and CDR2 is SVGAGI (reference sequence). J was trimmed by 8 bases and V by 5 bases; bases with no gene match: 8. This CDR3 spans 14 amino acids. The CDR3 region is CASSGPGQTEKLFF. DNA for the CDR3: TGTGCCAGCAGTGGCCCGGGACAGACGGAAAAACTGTTTTTT.